This T cell receptor beta chain was recorded in a study of T cell clusters in autoimmune cytopenias. Study-wide results and caveats: TRB repertoire shifts in secondary cytopenia and chronic lymphocytic leukemia mostly reflected lymphoma, not autoimmunity. The cluster-lack signature was not seen for secondary cytopenia versus chronic lymphocytic leukemia. Functional roles of the in silico T cell clusters still await experimental validation.

The CDR3 length is 13 residues. Roughly 38,000 genome equivalents of blood DNA were amplified for TRB. As to this clonotype: Its antigen remains unknown.

TRB rearrangements were amplified by touch-down multiplex PCR with mixed TRB-A/B primers. Following a re-call of the multiplex PCR reads, TCRdb has one entry per CDR3 protein and lacks DNA. This table holds over 7,000 distinct CDR3 sequences. This clonotype was sampled from a human donor with an autoimmune cytopenia or autoimmune hepatitis (not recorded which). The gene calls are TRBV12-3 or TRBV12-4 and TRBJ2-7; TCRdb designates TRBD2, a call that cannot be tested without DNA. The sequenced material came from peripheral blood. The CDR3 is CASSLGLVGEQYF.